This T cell receptor beta chain is from a study of blood T cells in healthy people across ages. Concerning this clonotype: Its antigen remains unidentified.

Notes on the study in general: With donor CMV status unknown, expanded clonotype changes were possibly confounded. Across samples, TCR beta diversity tracked strongly with naive T cell percentage.

Looked up from germline, CDR1 is SGHRS and CDR2 is YFSETQ. The V segment lost 4 bases and the J segment 8 bases; nucleotides outside the gene matches: 13. The length of the CDR3 is 16 residues. Each sample had at least 6.5 million PBMCs isolated. Together with a sample-barcoded 5' primer, a J-beta primer mix was included in a second PCR lasting roughly 6 to 12 cycles. Every sample gave at least 2.5 million paired-end reads containing CDR3. TCRdb independently ran MiXCR on the 5' RACE reads; one entry per CDR3 protein. The data show roughly 2 million distinct CDR3 sequences, with just under 50% seen just once and roughly 2% held by the top ten.

The clonotype comes from a middle-aged woman in good health. What was sequenced was blood. The J gene is TRBJ2-1, the V gene TRBV5-1, with 9 bases aligning to TRBD1. DNA for the CDR3: TGCGCCAGCAGCCTGGGACAGGGAGGAAGTAGGGATGAGCAGTTCTTC. Translation gives CASSLGQGGSRDEQFF.